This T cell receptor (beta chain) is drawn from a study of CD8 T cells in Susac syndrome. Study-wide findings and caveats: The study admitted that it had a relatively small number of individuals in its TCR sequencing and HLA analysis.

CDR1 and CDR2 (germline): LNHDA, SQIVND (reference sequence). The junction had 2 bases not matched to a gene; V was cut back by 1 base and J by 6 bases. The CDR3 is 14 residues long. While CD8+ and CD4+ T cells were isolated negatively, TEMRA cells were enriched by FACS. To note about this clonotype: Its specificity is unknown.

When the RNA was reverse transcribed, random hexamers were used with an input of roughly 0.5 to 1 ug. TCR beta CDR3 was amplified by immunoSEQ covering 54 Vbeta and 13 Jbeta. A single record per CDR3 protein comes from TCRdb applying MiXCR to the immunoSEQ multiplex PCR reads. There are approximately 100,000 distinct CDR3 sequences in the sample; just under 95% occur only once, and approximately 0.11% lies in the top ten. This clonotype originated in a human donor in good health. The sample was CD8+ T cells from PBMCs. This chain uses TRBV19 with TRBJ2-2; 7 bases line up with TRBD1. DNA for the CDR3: TGTGCCAGTAGTATAGGACAGGGTCCCGGGGAGCTGTTTTTT. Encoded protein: CASSIGQGPGELFF.